The clone carrying this T cell receptor (beta chain) has only a few counts. The sample belongs to a study of blood T cell repertoires in COVID-19. Study-wide background: Whether acute or convalescent, the COVID-19 samples came from the United States, Italy and Spain.

This CDR3 contains 12 residues. Germline loops: CDR1 MNHNY, CDR2 SVGAGI (reference sequence). Trimming cost V 4 bases and J 6 bases, with 9 bases left between them. Produced via immunoSEQ multiplex PCR; TCRdb's table is partial and in-frame only. Of about 150,000 clones listed, roughly 74% are singletons. The TCR sequence derives from a woman of 80 years or more with acute or convalescent COVID-19. The chain carries TRBV6-6 and TRBJ1-1; no reliable D call. The source material was peripheral blood. CDR3 bases: TGTGCCAGCAGTTTTATGGGAGCTGAAGCTTTCTTT. Its translation is CASSFMGAEAFF.